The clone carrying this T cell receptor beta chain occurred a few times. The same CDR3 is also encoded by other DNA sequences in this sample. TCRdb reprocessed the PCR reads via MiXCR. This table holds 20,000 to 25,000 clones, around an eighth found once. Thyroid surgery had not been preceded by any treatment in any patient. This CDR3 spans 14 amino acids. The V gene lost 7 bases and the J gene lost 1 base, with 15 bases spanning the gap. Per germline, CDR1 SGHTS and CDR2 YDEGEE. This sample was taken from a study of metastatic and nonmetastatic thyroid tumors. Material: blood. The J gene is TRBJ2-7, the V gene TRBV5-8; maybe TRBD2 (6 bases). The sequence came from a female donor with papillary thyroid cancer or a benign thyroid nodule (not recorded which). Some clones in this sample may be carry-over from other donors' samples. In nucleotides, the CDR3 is TGTGCCAGCTTGCCCCTTGGAGGGTCCTACGAGCAGTACTTC. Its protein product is CASLPLGGSYEQYF.